The 18 T cell receptor beta chains below all came from one sample that was sequenced in a study of CD8 T cells in ankylosing spondylitis. Study-level findings and limits: A motif in TCR beta, a set of several highly homologous variants, appeared characteristic of ankylosing spondylitis blood.

Which antigens these TCRs recognize remains unknown. TCRdb independently ran MiXCR on the 5' RACE reads; one entry per CDR3 protein. The data contain 100,000 to 150,000 distinct CDR3 sequences, roughly 15% of them singletons. Material: blood, either unsorted or a sorted T cell fraction (not recorded which). All receptors derive from a male donor with ankylosing spondylitis.

This rearrangement joins TRBV4-2 to TRBJ2-1, with D maybe TRBD1 (5 bases). V was shortened by 0 bases and J by 3 bases, with 12 bases between the two germline ends. In germline, CDR1 is LGHNA, CDR2 YNFKEQ. CDR3 length: 16 amino acids. CDR3: CASSQEGPGIYNEQFF. CDR3 sequence (DNA): TGTGCCAGCAGCCAAGAGGGGCCAGGGATCTACAATGAGCAGTTCTTC.

This clonotype was seen a handful of times. The rearrangement uses TRBV7-3 and TRBJ2-3; TRBD2 might be the D (6 bases). With 5 bases removed from V and 6 bases from J, the gap between germline ends came to 15 bases. CDR3 length equals 14 residues. Germline V gene data show CDR1 as SGHTA and CDR2 as FQGTGA. DNA of the CDR3: TGTGCCAGCAGCGGGGGACTGGGCTCCGATACGCAGTATTTT. Translation gives CASSGGLGSDTQYF.

CDR3 bases: TGTGCCAGCACCAACTCTGGAAACACCATATATTTT. It codes for CASTNSGNTIYF. The chain employs TRBV5-6 and TRBJ1-3; D is ambiguous. The CDR3 spans 12 residues. Trimming took off 6 bases at V and 0 bases at J, with 4 bases between the two ends. The germline V gene has CDR1 SGHDT and CDR2 YYEEEE.

This sequence joins TRBV11-1 and TRBJ1-5; tentatively, D is TRBD1 (5 bases). Germline CDR1 reads SGHAT; CDR2 reads FQDESV (reference sequence). The CDR3 length is 18 residues. V lost 6 bases to trimming and J lost 5 bases, with 26 bases between them. The CDR3 loop is CASSHRDGNVRSDQPQHF. The CDR3 DNA sequence: TGTGCCAGCAGTCACCGGGACGGGAATGTTAGAAGTGATCAGCCCCAGCATTTT. The full variable domain, in which reference TRBV11-1 and TRBJ1-5 provide the parts outside the CDR3, is EAEVAQSPRYKITEKSQAVAFWCDPISGHATLYWYRQILGQGPELLVQFQDESVVDDSQLPKDRFSAERLKGVDSTLKIQPAELGDSAMYLCASSHRDGNVRSDQPQHFGDGTRLSIL.

This clonotype was seen more than once but under ten times. The chain combines TRBV7-3 with TRBJ2-1; no clear D gene. Germline V CDR1 and CDR2: SGHTA, FQGTGA. The V gene lost 0 bases and the J gene lost 2 bases, with 11 bases spanning the gap. This CDR3 is 16 amino acids long. Written as DNA, the CDR3 is TGTGCCAGCAGCTTAACTGGCGCTATAGCCTACAATGAGCAGTTCTTC. Protein: CASSLTGAIAYNEQFF.

The V gene is TRBV3-1, the J gene TRBJ1-1; D gene uncertain. Germline V gene sequence: CDR1 LGHDT, CDR2 YNNKEL (reference sequence). The CDR3 length is 13 residues. Between the trimmed V and J ends, which lost 3 bases and 8 bases, there was a span of 13 bases. The CDR3 sequence: CASSQKEWLEAFF. The CDR3 region has the DNA TGTGCCAGCAGCCAGAAAGAGTGGTTGGAAGCTTTCTTT.

This clonotype was seen a handful of times. V and J are TRBV27 and TRBJ2-7; TRBD2 might be the D (6 bases). V was trimmed by 2 bases and J by 7 bases, leaving 15 bases between them. The CDR3 runs 14 residues. Germline assignment: CDR1 MNHEY and CDR2 SMNVEV (reference sequence). The CDR3, as DNA: TGTGCCAGCAGTTTAGATAACTCGGGACTGGAGCAGTACTTC. This gives the protein CASSLDNSGLEQYF.

This clonotype was picked up a small number of times. The V call is TRBV12-3 or TRBV12-4, the J call TRBJ1-1, with D perhaps TRBD1 (5 bases). CDR3 length equals 14 residues. Trimming took off 1 base at V and 5 bases at J, with 11 bases between the two ends. CDR3 sequence (DNA): TGTGCCAGCAGTTTAGTCAGGGCGGGTACTGAAGCTTTCTTT. It is translated as CASSLVRAGTEAFF.

This clonotype has a handful of counts. This chain connects TRBV3-1 to TRBJ2-1; D possibly corresponds to TRBD1 (6 bases). The CDR3 spans 12 residues. Germline assignment: CDR1 LGHDT and CDR2 YNNKEL (reference sequence). Trimming shortened V by 5 bases and J by 7 bases, and 9 bases separated the two germline ends. The DNA of the CDR3 is TGTGCCAGCAGCAATAGGGGGAATGAGCAGTTCTTC. This gives the protein CASSNRGNEQFF.

The gene calls are TRBV20-1 and TRBJ1-5; unclear D gene. This CDR3 is built from 15 residues. Germline V lookup: CDR1 DFQATT, CDR2 SNEGSKA (reference sequence). V was clipped by 0 bases and J by 3 bases, with 12 bases between them. The CDR3 sequence: CSAREGRFDNQPQHF. The CDR3 nucleotides are TGCAGTGCTAGAGAGGGGAGGTTCGACAATCAGCCCCAGCATTTT.

A few counts support this clonotype. One junction end does not reproduce the germline sequence, and a read error may be involved. CDR3 sequence (DNA): TGCGCCAGCAGCTCCGGGCAAACCGTGGAGCTGTTTTTT. Translation gives CASSSGQTVELFF. The chain combines TRBV5-1 with TRBJ2-2; D unresolved. CDR1 is SGHRS and CDR2 is YFSETQ in the germline V gene. There are 13 residues in the CDR3.

This clonotype was counted a few times. The chain combines TRBV24-1 with TRBJ2-1; TRBD2 might be the D (6 bases). Trimming stripped 7 bases from V and 9 bases from J, with 15 bases between. The length of the CDR3 is 13 residues. Germline CDR1 KGHDR, CDR2 SFDVKD. CDR3 residues: CATSGRIESEQFF. The CDR3 bases are TGTGCCACCAGCGGGAGAATCGAGAGTGAGCAGTTCTTC.

This clonotype has just a few counts. The genes are TRBV24-1 and TRBJ2-2; possible D gene TRBD2, 6 bases. CDR3 size: 15 residues. V was trimmed by 0 bases and J by 6 bases, leaving 10 bases between them. CDR1 KGHDR and CDR2 SFDVKD come from the germline V gene. The CDR3 here is CATSDLTGESGELFF. For the CDR3, the DNA is TGTGCCACCAGTGATTTGACGGGAGAGTCCGGGGAGCTGTTTTTT.

In this sample, this clonotype turned up once. The germline gene is not matched at one end of the junction; a read error may be the cause. The chain couples TRBV20-1 to TRBJ2-1, with TRBD2 identical over 8 bases. The CDR3 contains 13 residues. In germline, CDR1 is DFQATT, CDR2 SNEGSKA (reference sequence). CDR3 loop: CSARDLDGSGGLF. The CDR3 DNA reads as TGCAGTGCTAGAGATCTGGACGGGAGCGGGGGCCTCTTC.

The gene calls are TRBV28 and TRBJ2-7; 10 bases align to TRBD2. Per the germline V gene, CDR1 is MDHEN and CDR2 is SYDVKM. Unmatched junction bases numbered 11, after V lost 5 bases and J lost 4 bases. The CDR3 consists of 16 residues. CDR3 residues: CASSIPQREGLYEQYF. In DNA, the CDR3 is TGTGCCAGCAGTATCCCTCAGCGGGAGGGCCTTTACGAGCAGTACTTC. The entire variable domain, with the rest obtained from reference TRBV28 and TRBJ2-7, is as follows: DVKVTQSSRYLVKRTGEKVFLECVQDMDHENMFWYRQDPGLGLRLIYFSYDVKMKEKGDIPEGYSVSREKKERFSLILESASTNQTSMYLCASSIPQREGLYEQYFGPGTRLTVT.

The J gene is TRBJ1-2, the V gene TRBV27; maybe TRBD1 (6 bases). Germline CDR1 MNHEY, CDR2 SMNVEV (reference sequence). CDR3 size: 13 residues. Trimming left V 7 bases short and J 5 bases short, with 14 bases between. The CDR3 sequence is CASTTTGIYGYTF. CDR3 sequence (DNA): TGTGCCAGCACCACGACAGGAATTTATGGCTACACCTTC.

This clonotype was seen a handful of times. The chain joins TRBV27 to TRBJ2-7; tentative D call: TRBD1 (5 bases). V was trimmed by 6 bases and J by 0 bases, leaving 12 bases between them. This CDR3 comprises 14 residues. CDR1 MNHEY and CDR2 SMNVEV come from the germline V gene (reference sequence). The CDR3 bases are TGTGCCAGCAGGTTGACAGCGAGCTCCTACGAGCAGTACTTC. This sequence encodes CASRLTASSYEQYF.

This clonotype has just a few counts. This chain links TRBV9 with TRBJ2-1; the D call may be TRBD1 or TRBD2 (6 bases each). The ends were cut back, 3 bases at V and 10 bases at J, with 14 bases in the middle. CDR1 is SGDLS and CDR2 is YYNGEE in the germline V gene. This CDR3 comprises 13 residues. The CDR3 sequence: CASSADPGGEQFF. For the CDR3, the DNA is TGTGCCAGCAGCGCGGACCCCGGGGGCGAGCAGTTCTTC.